These 9 T cell receptor beta chains were sequenced from one sample in a study of shared clonotypes between healthy human individuals (TCRdb year 2020). The library was generated by the immunoSEQ multiplex PCR assay. TCRdb retrieved this table from immuneACCESS and kept in-frame rearrangements only. Not all clones are present; in checked studies, unresolved V genes account for under half, and no reason is known for the remainder. In this sample the table shows 1.6 million or so clones, around 98.5% of which occur a single time. The top ten clones comprise roughly 0.35% of the sample. The sequenced sample was naive CD4+ T cells sorted from blood. The meaning of the sample's cell subset or site label: CD45RA+ positively selected. Every receptor here comes from a man aged 25 to 45 in good health.

V gene TRBV7-2 combines with J gene TRBJ1-4, with unresolved D. The CDR3 runs 13 residues. Germline lookup yields CDR1 SGHTA and CDR2 FQGNSA. With 2 bases removed from V and 8 bases from J, the gap between germline ends came to 9 bases. The CDR3, as DNA: TGTGCCAGCAGCTTAAATTGGCAAGAAAAACTGTTTTTT. Protein product: CASSLNWQEKLFF.

The table lists this clone with a count of one. The V and J genes are TRBV4-1 and TRBJ2-4, with D perhaps assigned TRBD1 or TRBD2 (7 bases each). The CDR3 is 11 residues long. Germline CDR1 reads MGHRA; CDR2 reads YSYEKL. Trimming pared 10 bases from V and 8 bases from J, leaving 12 bases between. The CDR3 reads CATRGGYIQYF. The CDR3 region has the DNA TGCGCCACCAGGGGGGGATACATTCAGTACTTC.

This clone was counted between two and nine times. The V gene is TRBV19, the J gene TRBJ2-3, with 7 bases fitting TRBD1. The trim removed 8 bases at V and 1 base at J, leaving 6 bases unmatched. CDR1 is LNHDA, CDR2 SQIVND, per germline (reference sequence). CDR3 size: 14 residues. CDR3 DNA sequence: TGTGCCAGTTCAAGGGGGCCAGGCACAGATACGCAGTATTTT. This encodes CASSRGPGTDTQYF.

The gene calls are TRBV4-1 and TRBJ2-7; 9 bases are a match to TRBD1. J gave up 6 bases and V 5 bases, and 17 bases lay outside the gene matches. Germline V gene sequence: CDR1 MGHRA, CDR2 YSYEKL. This CDR3 has 17 amino acids. The CDR3: CASSTRSGTGRFCEQYF. As DNA, the CDR3 is TGCGCCAGCAGCACGCGCTCCGGGACAGGGAGATTCTGCGAGCAGTACTTC.

The chain employs TRBV7-9 and TRBJ2-1; 8 bases agree with TRBD2. The CDR3 contains 15 residues. The V and J ends lost 4 bases and 4 bases, in that order; junction bases with no gene match: 6. Germline CDR1 and CDR2: SEHNR and FQNEAQ (reference sequence). CDR3 bases: TGTGCCAGCAGCTCTCGACTAGCGCTATACAATGAGCAGTTCTTC. Encoded protein: CASSSRLALYNEQFF. Full variable domain (outside the CDR3, taken from reference TRBV7-9 and TRBJ2-1): DTGVSQNPRHKITKRGQNVTFRCDPISEHNRLYWYRQTLGQGPEFLTYFQNEAQLEKSRLLSDRFSAERPKGSFSTLEIQRTEQGDSAMYLCASSSRLALYNEQFFGPGTRLTVL.

This chain joins TRBV29-1 and TRBJ2-7; no clear D gene. The CDR3 runs 11 residues. V was shortened by 4 bases and J by 12 bases, with 16 bases between the two germline ends. The germline CDR1 and CDR2 sequences are SQVTM and ANQGSEA. The CDR3 DNA reads as TGCAGCGTTGGTGGGTTTGGGTTCACGTACTTC. As protein: CSVGGFGFTYF.

The rearrangement uses TRBV19 and TRBJ2-7; D possibly corresponds to TRBD2 (6 bases). The CDR3 extends over 13 amino acids. The V gene's germline CDR1 is LNHDA and CDR2 SQIVND (reference sequence). Trimming shortened V by 5 bases and J by 7 bases, and 15 bases separated the two germline ends. CDR3 region: CASSGRDAGEQYF. DNA of the CDR3: TGTGCCAGTAGTGGGCGGGACGCGGGTGAGCAGTACTTC.

V gene TRBV9 combines with J gene TRBJ2-2; D unclear. The CDR3 length is 14 residues. The germline V and J ends were trimmed by 3 bases and 3 bases, with 9 bases remaining between them. The V gene's germline CDR1 is SGDLS and CDR2 YYNGEE. The CDR3 reads CASSDRVDTGELFF. CDR3 coding DNA: TGTGCCAGCAGCGACCGGGTGGACACCGGGGAGCTGTTTTTT.

V gene TRBV28 combines with J gene TRBJ2-6; D is unclear. The CDR3 has 15 amino acids. From germline, CDR1 is MDHEN and CDR2 SYDVKM. V dropped 6 bases and J dropped 0 bases, with 9 bases sitting between them. CDR3 bases: TGTGCCAGCAGCACAGACCACTCTGGGGCCAACGTCCTGACTTTC. Encoded protein: CASSTDHSGANVLTF. Variable domain in full (rest from reference TRBV28 and TRBJ2-6): DVKVTQSSRYLVKRTGEKVFLECVQDMDHENMFWYRQDPGLGLRLIYFSYDVKMKEKGDIPEGYSVSREKKERFSLILESASTNQTSMYLCASSTDHSGANVLTFGAGSRLTVL.